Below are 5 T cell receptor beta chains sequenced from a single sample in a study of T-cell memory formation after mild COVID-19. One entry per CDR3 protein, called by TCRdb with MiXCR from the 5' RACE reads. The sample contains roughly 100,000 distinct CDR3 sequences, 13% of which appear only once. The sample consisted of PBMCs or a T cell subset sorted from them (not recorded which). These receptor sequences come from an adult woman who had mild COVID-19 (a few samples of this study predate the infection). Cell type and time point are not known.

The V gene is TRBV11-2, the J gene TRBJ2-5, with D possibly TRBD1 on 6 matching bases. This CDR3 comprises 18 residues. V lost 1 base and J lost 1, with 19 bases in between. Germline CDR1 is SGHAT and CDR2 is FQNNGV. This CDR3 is CASSLVHTGLSVQETQYF. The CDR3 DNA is TGTGCCAGCAGCTTAGTTCATACAGGGCTATCGGTCCAAGAGACCCAGTACTTC.

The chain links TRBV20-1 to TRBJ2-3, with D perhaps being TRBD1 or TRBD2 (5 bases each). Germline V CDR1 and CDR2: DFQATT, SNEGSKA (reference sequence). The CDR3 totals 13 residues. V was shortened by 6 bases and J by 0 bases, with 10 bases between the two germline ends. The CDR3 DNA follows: TGCAGTGCGCCCGGGGCTAGCACAGATACGCAGTATTTT. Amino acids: CSAPGASTDTQYF.

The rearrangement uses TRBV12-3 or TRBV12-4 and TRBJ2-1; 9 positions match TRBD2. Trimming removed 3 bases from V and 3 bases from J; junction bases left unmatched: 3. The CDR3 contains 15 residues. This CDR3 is CASSLGLARYNEQFF. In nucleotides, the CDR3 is TGTGCCAGCAGTTTGGGACTAGCCCGCTACAATGAGCAGTTCTTC.

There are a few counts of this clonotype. The CDR3 DNA is TGTGCCTGGAGTGGGACAGGGGGCGCCTACGAGCAGTACTTC. It encodes CAWSGTGGAYEQYF. V usage is TRBV30 and J usage is TRBJ2-7; 11 nucleotides agree with TRBD1. Germline trimming cut 1 base from V and 2 bases from J; bases unmatched to any gene: 1. The CDR3 sequence is 14 residues long. CDR1 and CDR2 (germline): GTSNPN, SVGIG (reference sequence).

CDR3 in DNA: TGTGCCAGCAGCGTAGGGGTGGCTGACTACGAGCAGTACTTC. The encoded protein is CASSVGVADYEQYF. This chain uses TRBV9 with TRBJ2-7; D is undetermined. V was cut by 0 bases and J by 3 bases, with 10 bases left in between. The CDR3 is made up of 14 amino acids. The germline V gene encodes CDR1 SGDLS and CDR2 YYNGEE.